The 17 T cell receptor beta chains below were found in one sample sequenced in a study of blood T cell repertoires in COVID-19. Sequenced by immunoSEQ multiplex PCR; TCRdb stores in-frame clones only, minus some. The sample includes 95,000 to 150,000 clones, around nine tenths seen only once; the top ten take 1% to 1.5%. The sample consisted of peripheral blood. The receptors were gathered from a woman aged 80 or over with acute or convalescent COVID-19.

The chain couples TRBV6-1 to TRBJ1-5; tentatively, D is TRBD1 (5 bases). This CDR3 region has 15 residues. Germline V gene sequence: CDR1 MNHNS, CDR2 SASEGT. V gave up 0 bases and J gave up 5 bases, with 11 bases separating them. This chain's CDR3 is CASSEAQGRHQPQHF. CDR3 bases: TGTGCCAGCAGTGAAGCGCAGGGCCGTCATCAGCCCCAGCATTTT.

The J gene is TRBJ2-7, the V gene TRBV7-9; D remains unclear. Trimming shortened V by 2 bases and J by 4 bases, and 9 bases separated the two germline ends. Germline CDR1 SEHNR, CDR2 FQNEAQ (reference sequence). This CDR3 is 13 amino acids long. CDR3 protein: CASSLSPLYEQYF. The CDR3 coding sequence is TGTGCCAGCAGCTTATCCCCATTGTACGAGCAGTACTTC.

This clone has just one count. This rearrangement joins TRBV7-9 to TRBJ2-1; possibly TRBD1 for D (6 bases). This CDR3 is built from 15 residues. Trimming removed 0 bases at V and 8 bases at J, with 14 bases between. Germline lookup yields CDR1 SEHNR and CDR2 FQNEAQ (reference sequence). CDR3 residues: CASSLALTGSHEQFF. DNA of the CDR3: TGTGCCAGCAGCTTAGCCCTCACAGGGTCGCATGAGCAGTTCTTC.

The V call is TRBV3-1 (or the pseudogene TRBV3-2), the J call TRBJ2-3, with 8 bases fitting TRBD1. Germline values: CDR1 LGHDT, CDR2 YNNKEL (reference sequence). The ends lost 1 base at V and 4 bases at J; junction bases unmatched: 10. The CDR3 is 17 amino acids. CDR3 region: CASSQGPWAGGPDTQYF. CDR3 bases: TGTGCCAGCAGCCAAGGACCCTGGGCAGGGGGCCCAGATACGCAGTATTTT.

V gene TRBV27 combines with J gene TRBJ2-7; TRBD1 might be the D (6 bases). This CDR3 comprises 11 residues. Trimming removed 2 bases from V and 12 bases from J, with 11 bases in between. Germline CDR1 reads MNHEY; CDR2 reads SMNVEV (reference sequence). The DNA of the CDR3 is TGTGCCAGCAGTTTAGGCAGGGGTCCGTACTTC. This translates into CASSLGRGPYF.

About this clone: Mismatch with germline at one junction end may stem from a read error. This chain links TRBV7-9 with TRBJ1-1, with TRBD1 matching 7 bases. This CDR3 region has 11 residues. Per germline, CDR1 SEHNR and CDR2 FQNEAQ (reference sequence). In nucleotides, the CDR3 is TGTGCCAGCAGTCGAGGGGACAGCATCCGCTTC. Residues: CASSRGDSIRF.

The chain couples TRBV18 to TRBJ2-1, with a possible D match to TRBD1 (6 bases). CDR3 length: 15 amino acids. CDR1 KGHSH and CDR2 LQKENI come from the germline V gene. Trimming removed 3 bases from V and 7 bases from J, with 16 bases in between. This chain's CDR3 is CASSPFTGKGNEQFF. CDR3 coding DNA: TGTGCCAGCTCACCTTTCACAGGGAAGGGGAATGAGCAGTTCTTC.

The chain carries TRBV7-9 and TRBJ2-2; 8 bases are shared with TRBD1. V gave up 5 bases and J gave up 3 bases; unmatched junction bases: 14. Germline CDR1 and CDR2: SEHNR and FQNEAQ (reference sequence). The CDR3 is 18 residues long. CDR3 bases: TGTGCCAGCAGCCGCGGAGGACCGGGACAGGTCTACACCGGGGAGCTGTTTTTT. Protein: CASSRGGPGQVYTGELFF.

The chain recombines TRBV3-1 (or the pseudogene TRBV3-2) with TRBJ2-1; 8 nucleotides match TRBD1. With 3 bases clipped from V and 5 bases from J, the junction kept 6 bases outside the gene matches. Germline-derived CDR1 and CDR2 are LGHDT and YNNKEL (reference sequence). The CDR3 runs to 15 residues. As DNA, the CDR3 is TGTGCCAGCAGCCACTCCGGGACAGGCCACAATGAGCAGTTCTTC. It specifies CASSHSGTGHNEQFF.

The rearrangement joins TRBV5-4 to TRBJ2-2; the D gene is possibly TRBD2 (5 bases). V shed 4 bases and J shed 6 bases, with 13 bases lying between them. The CDR3 contains 14 residues. Germline CDR1 is SGHNT and CDR2 is YYREEE (reference sequence). For the CDR3, the DNA is TGTGCCAGCAGCCCCGGACTTACCGCCGGGGAGCTGTTTTTT. It codes for CASSPGLTAGELFF.

This clone was detected only a few times. The chain uses TRBV7-2 and TRBJ1-3; weak D call: TRBD1 (6 bases). The CDR3 is 15 residues long. V lost 4 bases and J lost 1, with 11 bases in between. Germline loops: CDR1 SGHTA, CDR2 FQGNSA. The CDR3 coding sequence is TGTGCCAGCAGCTGGAGGACAGCTTCTGGAAACACCATATATTTT. Its translation: CASSWRTASGNTIYF.

This chain joins TRBV12-3 or TRBV12-4 and TRBJ1-1; no clear D gene. The CDR3 consists of 12 residues. V dropped 3 bases and J dropped 5 bases, with 7 bases sitting between them. Here the CDR3 DNA reads TGTGCCAGCAGTTTTACGGGAACTGAAGCTTTCTTT. Protein: CASSFTGTEAFF.

V gene TRBV5-1 combines with J gene TRBJ2-3; 12 bases line up with TRBD2. The V gene end was trimmed by 4 bases and the J gene end by 0 bases; junction bases not matched to a gene: 3. This CDR3 has 16 residues. Germline CDR1 reads SGHRS; CDR2 reads YFSETQ. The CDR3 coding sequence is TGCGCCAGCAGCGCAGGACTAGCGGGAAGCACAGATACGCAGTATTTT. This translates into CASSAGLAGSTDTQYF. Full variable domain (rest looked up from reference TRBV5-1 and TRBJ2-3): KAGVTQTPRYLIKTRGQQVTLSCSPISGHRSVSWYQQTPGQGLQFLFEYFSETQRNKGNFPGRFSGRQFSNSRSEMNVSTLELGDSALYLCASSAGLAGSTDTQYFGPGTRLTVL.

The chain recombines TRBV18 with TRBJ2-1, with a possible D match to TRBD2 (7 bases). Germline V CDR1 and CDR2: KGHSH, LQKENI. Trimming took off 1 base at V and 2 bases at J, with 12 bases between the two ends. The CDR3 covers 16 residues. The CDR3 here is CASSPLQGTTYNEQFF. The CDR3 DNA sequence: TGTGCCAGCTCACCACTTCAGGGGACTACCTACAATGAGCAGTTCTTC.

V is TRBV3-1 (or the pseudogene TRBV3-2) and J is TRBJ2-7; D possibly corresponds to TRBD2 (5 bases). The V gene lost 1 base and the J gene lost 2 bases, with 12 bases spanning the gap. Germline V gene lookup returns CDR1 LGHDT and CDR2 YNNKEL (reference sequence). CDR3 length: 15 residues. CDR3 loop: CASSQGRERTYEQYF. The DNA of the CDR3 is TGTGCCAGCAGCCAAGGCCGGGAACGAACCTACGAGCAGTACTTC.

This clone showed up just a few times. J is TRBJ2-7 and V is TRBV7-9; D unclear. Germline V gene data show CDR1 as SEHNR and CDR2 as FQNEAQ (reference sequence). V was cut by 6 bases and J by 5 bases, with 8 bases left in between. The CDR3 extends over 11 amino acids. CDR3 loop: CASRSTDEQYF. CDR3 coding DNA: TGTGCCAGCAGGTCTACTGACGAGCAGTACTTC.

The V gene is TRBV19, the J gene TRBJ1-2; 8 nucleotides agree with TRBD1. Germline V gene sequence: CDR1 LNHDA, CDR2 SQIVND (reference sequence). The CDR3 is 13 residues long. J was trimmed by 8 bases and V by 9 bases; bases with no gene match: 11. CDR3 sequence reads: CASRYDPGGGYTF. The CDR3 nucleotides are TGTGCCAGCCGATATGACCCAGGGGGCGGCTACACCTTC.